This record covers a single T cell receptor beta chain. In the PCR, 60 Vbeta and 13 Jbeta primers were used. Profiling relied on immunoSEQ multiplex PCR, and the TCRdb table lists in-frame clones only, not all of them. The table shows roughly 150,000 clones, with 70% to 80% occurring only once. The data were taken from a study of cytomegalovirus exposure and HLA in healthy donors. The germline V gene encodes CDR1 LNHNV and CDR2 YYDKDF (reference sequence). This CDR3 has 12 amino acids. Deletions cut 0 bases from V and 8 bases from J, with 6 bases between. The receptor was derived from a man aged 35 to 55 in good health and CMV-seropositive. The chain combines TRBV15 with TRBJ2-3; TRBD2 is a possible D gene (5 bases). Material for sequencing was PBMCs. CDR3 sequence (DNA): TGTGCCACCAGCAGAGAGACTATTACGCAGTATTTT. Encoded protein: CATSRETITQYF. The full variable domain, its missing parts supplied by reference TRBV15 and TRBJ2-3, is DAMVIQNPRYQVTQFGKPVTLSCSQTLNHNVMYWYQQKSSQAPKLLFHYYDKDFNNEADTPDNFQSRRPNTSFCFLDIRSPGLGDTAMYLCATSRETITQYFGPGTRLTVL.